One sample yielded the 28 T cell receptor beta chains listed below, sequenced in a study of beta chain features in type 1 diabetes. Study results and limitations: Among patients with Type 1 diabetes, TCRB CDR3s were moderately but significantly shorter in every one of the four CD4+ subsets.

Antigen specificity for these receptors is unknown. Expressed TCRB transcripts were sequenced, since all the RNA that had been isolated was reverse transcribed. Assay: immunoSEQ multiplex PCR; the TCRdb copy retains only in-frame clones and omits some. Altogether about 180,000 clones are present, around 7.9% being singletons, with the ten largest covering roughly 0.5%. Sequenced: central memory CD4+ T cells from blood. The receptors were sampled from a man aged 18 to 30 with type 1 diabetes.

This clone was seen a handful of times. The chain couples TRBV6-5 to TRBJ2-1; the D gene is possibly TRBD1 (6 bases). Trimming cost V 7 bases and J 7 bases, with 17 bases left between them. There are 14 residues in the CDR3. Germline V gene sequence: CDR1 MNHEY, CDR2 SVGAGI. This CDR3 reads CASIAPTGTNEQFF. The CDR3 coding sequence is TGTGCCAGCATTGCACCCACAGGGACGAATGAGCAGTTCTTC.

The chain carries TRBV28 and TRBJ1-5; the D gene is possibly TRBD1 (6 bases). Per germline, CDR1 MDHEN and CDR2 SYDVKM. The CDR3 contains 16 residues. V lost 5 bases and J lost 5, with 19 bases in between. The CDR3 here is CASSPRTGIRHQPQHF. CDR3 nucleotide sequence: TGTGCCAGCAGTCCCCGCACAGGGATCAGACATCAGCCCCAGCATTTT.

The chain combines TRBV28 with TRBJ1-6; TRBD1 matches at 9 bases. With 3 bases clipped from V and 9 bases from J, the junction kept 6 bases outside the gene matches. CDR3 length: 15 amino acids. Germline V gene sequence: CDR1 MDHEN, CDR2 SYDVKM. The CDR3 DNA follows: TGTGCCAGCAGTTTTCCTCGACAGGGGGGTTCACCCCTCCACTTT. Its protein is CASSFPRQGGSPLHF.

V is TRBV5-1 and J is TRBJ2-5; D is possibly TRBD1 (6 bases). The CDR3 totals 13 residues. Trimming stripped 4 bases from V and 5 bases from J, with 12 bases between. Germline CDR1 and CDR2: SGHRS and YFSETQ. CDR3 sequence: CASSPGQRETQYF. The CDR3 nucleotides are TGCGCCAGCAGCCCGGGACAAAGGGAGACCCAGTACTTC.

The chain combines TRBV7-9 with TRBJ2-3; D not certain. There are 12 residues in the CDR3. Trimming stripped 7 bases from V and 0 bases from J, with 5 bases between. Per the germline V gene, CDR1 is SEHNR and CDR2 is FQNEAQ (reference sequence). For the CDR3, the DNA is TGTGCCAGCAATCCTAGCACAGATACGCAGTATTTT. It yields the protein CASNPSTDTQYF.

This clone was seen a handful of times. This rearrangement joins TRBV4-2 to TRBJ2-1; 9 bases are shared with TRBD2. The junction had 4 bases not matched to a gene; V was cut back by 0 bases and J by 13 bases. This CDR3 is built from 13 residues. Looked up from germline, CDR1 is LGHNA and CDR2 is YNFKEQ. The CDR3 coding sequence is TGTGCCAGCAGCCAAGATGGCGGGAGGGGTCAGTTCTTC. Protein sequence: CASSQDGGRGQFF.

The CDR3 reads CAGSGTAYGYTF. The DNA for the CDR3 is TGTGCCGGGTCGGGGACAGCCTATGGCTACACCTTC. The chain has TRBV6-1 and TRBJ1-2; 7 positions match TRBD1. V lost 11 bases and J lost 4; bases outside the gene matches: 7. The length of the CDR3 is 12 residues. CDR1 is MNHNS and CDR2 is SASEGT in the germline V gene.

In its sample, this clone was seen a few times. The sample has other DNA sequences that encode this CDR3 too. DNA for the CDR3: TGTGCCTGGAGTGCTGGCGAGACCCAGTACTTC. Translated: CAWSAGETQYF. The chain employs TRBV30 and TRBJ2-5; D uncertain. Trimming took 1 base from V and 5 from J, leaving 5 bases between them. The length of the CDR3 is 11 residues. CDR1 is GTSNPN, CDR2 SVGIG, per germline (reference sequence).

The rearrangement joins TRBV9 to TRBJ1-2; a weak D match, TRBD1 (5 bases). This CDR3 is built from 16 residues. V was pared by 4 bases and J by 2 bases, with 18 bases between. Germline V CDR1 and CDR2: SGDLS, YYNGEE. CDR3 in amino acids: CASSPPWGGKNYGYTF. The CDR3 DNA reads TGTGCCAGCAGCCCTCCTTGGGGGGGGAAAAACTATGGCTACACCTTC.

This rearrangement joins TRBV28 to TRBJ2-5, with 8 bases lining up with TRBD2. CDR1 and CDR2 (germline): MDHEN, SYDVKM. The V and J ends lost 6 bases and 4 bases, in that order; junction bases with no gene match: 10. The CDR3 runs 15 residues. The CDR3 coding sequence is TGTGCCAGCAGAAAGTCGGCGGGAGGAGGAGAGACCCAGTACTTC. Translated, it gives CASRKSAGGGETQYF. The full variable domain, with the rest looked up from reference TRBV28 and TRBJ2-5, is DVKVTQSSRYLVKRTGEKVFLECVQDMDHENMFWYRQDPGLGLRLIYFSYDVKMKEKGDIPEGYSVSREKKERFSLILESASTNQTSMYLCASRKSAGGGETQYFGPGTRLLVL.

This clone has only a few counts. The genes are TRBV27 and TRBJ1-6; D is unclear. The CDR3 runs to 14 residues. Germline CDR1 MNHEY, CDR2 SMNVEV (reference sequence). V lost 4 bases, J lost 3 bases, and 7 bases lay in between. The CDR3 sequence is CASSYRSYNSPLHF. The CDR3 DNA reads as TGTGCCAGCAGTTACAGAAGCTATAATTCACCCCTCCACTTT.

The chain carries TRBV11-2 and TRBJ2-5; tentative D call: TRBD2 (5 bases). Germline V gene data show CDR1 as SGHAT and CDR2 as FQNNGV. This CDR3 is built from 14 residues. Trimming took off 1 base at V and 2 bases at J, with 8 bases between the two ends. CDR3 bases: TGTGCCAGCAGCTTAGGTCTAGCTCAAGAGACCCAGTACTTC. Translation: CASSLGLAQETQYF. The full variable domain, rest sourced from reference TRBV11-2 and TRBJ2-5, is EAGVAQSPRYKIIEKRQSVAFWCNPISGHATLYWYQQILGQGPKLLIQFQNNGVVDDSQLPKDRFSAERLKGVDSTLKIQPAKLEDSAVYLCASSLGLAQETQYFGPGTRLLVL.

Here the CDR3 reads CASSLDGWGNQPQHF. CDR3 bases: TGCGCCAGCAGCTTGGACGGGTGGGGCAATCAGCCCCAGCATTTT. This chain connects TRBV5-1 to TRBJ1-5; no definite D call. Germline loops: CDR1 SGHRS, CDR2 YFSETQ. Between the trimmed V and J ends, which lost 0 bases and 2 bases, there was a span of 9 bases. The CDR3 consists of 15 residues.

There are a few counts of this clone. The J gene is TRBJ1-2, the V gene TRBV6-5; D may be TRBD1 (5 bases). The CDR3 has 14 amino acids. CDR1 and CDR2 from the germline V gene are MNHEY and SVGAGI. Between the trimmed V and J ends, which lost 10 bases and 3 bases, there was a span of 18 bases. The CDR3, as DNA: TGTGCCATCAGGATGGCCGGGGGAGACTATGGCTACACCTTC. As protein: CAIRMAGGDYGYTF.

This clone has only a few counts. The gene calls are TRBV5-6 and TRBJ1-2, with 7 bases lining up with TRBD1. Per germline, CDR1 SGHDT and CDR2 YYEEEE. V dropped 4 bases and J dropped 7; count of bases not matched to a gene: 4. The CDR3 has 12 residues. This CDR3 is CASSQGEVGYTF. The CDR3 DNA follows: TGTGCCAGCAGCCAGGGGGAAGTTGGCTACACCTTC. Using reference TRBV5-6 and TRBJ1-2 for the parts outside the CDR3, the full variable domain is DAGVTQSPTHLIKTRGQQVTLRCSPKSGHDTVSWYQQALGQGPQFIFQYYEEEERQRGNFPDRFSGHQFPNYSSELNVNALLLGDSALYLCASSQGEVGYTFGSGTRLTVV.

This clone came up a few times. The rearrangement joins TRBV2 to TRBJ2-1; TRBD2 matches 9 bases. The V gene's germline CDR1 is SNHLY and CDR2 FYNNEI. The J segment lost 4 bases and the V segment lost 4 bases, leaving 5 bases of the junction unmatched. The CDR3 consists of 15 residues. The CDR3: CASSATSGSYNEQFF. CDR3 in DNA: TGTGCCAGCAGTGCTACTAGCGGGTCTTACAATGAGCAGTTCTTC.

The genes are TRBV2 and TRBJ2-5; D ambiguous. Trimming stripped 2 bases from V and 1 base from J, with 8 bases between. The CDR3 length is 14 residues. Per the germline V gene, CDR1 is SNHLY and CDR2 is FYNNEI. This CDR3 reads CASSEQASQETQYF. The CDR3 bases are TGTGCCAGCAGTGAACAGGCGTCCCAAGAGACCCAGTACTTC.

This clone was picked up a small number of times. This sequence joins TRBV19 and TRBJ1-1; tentatively, D is TRBD1 (6 bases). The CDR3 runs to 11 residues. In germline, CDR1 is LNHDA, CDR2 SQIVND (reference sequence). V lost 6 bases to trimming and J lost 8 bases, with 10 bases between them. CDR3: CASSYRVEAFF. CDR3 in DNA: TGTGCCAGTAGCTACAGGGTCGAAGCTTTCTTT.

The V and J genes are TRBV7-2 and TRBJ2-5; TRBD1 agrees at 7 bases. Near its end, the DNA agrees better with TRBJ2-7, so the J call may be wrong. The CDR3 sequence is 15 residues long. The germline V gene has CDR1 SGHTA and CDR2 FQGNSA. In DNA form, the CDR3 reads TGTGCCAGCAGCTGGAAAGGGACAGAAAACTACGAGCAGTACTTC. Amino acids: CASSWKGTENYEQYF.

This clone has a handful of counts. The chain combines TRBV7-9 with TRBJ2-1; TRBD2 matches at 9 bases. V dropped 0 bases and J dropped 4; count of bases not matched to a gene: 7. The germline V gene encodes CDR1 SEHNR and CDR2 FQNEAQ (reference sequence). The CDR3 consists of 17 residues. As DNA, the CDR3 is TGTGCCAGCAGCTTAGCGTCCCGCGGGGGGGCGTACAATGAGCAGTTCTTC. Protein sequence: CASSLASRGGAYNEQFF.

This chain joins TRBV30 and TRBJ1-5; 7 nucleotides align to TRBD1. The CDR3 loop spans 17 amino acids. With V trimmed by 3 bases and J by 0 bases, 11 bases remained unmatched. CDR1 GTSNPN and CDR2 SVGIG come from the germline V gene (reference sequence). The CDR3 reads CAWSVNRGPYSNQPQHF. In DNA, the CDR3 is TGTGCCTGGAGCGTCAACAGGGGCCCCTATAGCAATCAGCCCCAGCATTTT.

J is TRBJ2-1 and V is TRBV2, with a weak D call TRBD2 (5 bases). The V end was cut by 5 bases, the J end by 0 bases, with 17 bases between. Germline loops: CDR1 SNHLY, CDR2 FYNNEI. This CDR3 has 17 amino acids. CDR3 DNA: TGTGCCAGCAGTCCCCCTCCTAAGCGGACCTCCTACAATGAGCAGTTCTTC. It encodes CASSPPPKRTSYNEQFF.

This clone was observed at least ten times. J is TRBJ2-7 and V is TRBV11-2; TRBD2 matches 7 bases. The CDR3 length is 14 residues. The J segment lost 2 bases and the V segment lost 6 bases, leaving 7 bases of the junction unmatched. CDR1 is SGHAT, CDR2 FQNNGV, per germline. Here the CDR3 DNA reads TGTGCCAGCAGAAACTTCGGGGGGACCTACGAGCAGTACTTC. Translation: CASRNFGGTYEQYF.

Only a few counts were recorded for this clone. This rearrangement joins TRBV11-3 to TRBJ2-3, with TRBD2 as a possible D gene (6 bases). The CDR3 loop spans 15 amino acids. CDR1 and CDR2 from the germline V gene are SGHNT and YENEEA. Trimming took off 4 bases at V and 5 bases at J, with 16 bases between the two ends. CDR3 loop: CASSSSRGLEDTQYF. The CDR3 bases are TGTGCCAGCAGCTCGTCGCGGGGCCTTGAAGATACGCAGTATTTT.

This clone was observed a few times. V and J are TRBV9 and TRBJ2-1, with D tentatively TRBD1 (5 bases). CDR1 is SGDLS and CDR2 is YYNGEE in the germline V gene. Trimming removed 2 bases from V and 2 bases from J, with 5 bases in between. The CDR3 has 13 residues. The CDR3 sequence: CASSVDTYNEQFF. For the CDR3, the DNA is TGTGCCAGCAGCGTGGACACCTACAATGAGCAGTTCTTC. Looking up the rest from reference TRBV9 and TRBJ2-1 gives the full variable domain: DSGVTQTPKHLITATGQRVTLRCSPRSGDLSVYWYQQSLDQGLQFLIQYYNGEERAKGNILERFSAQQFPDLHSELNLSSLELGDSALYFCASSVDTYNEQFFGPGTRLTVL.

J is TRBJ1-5 and V is TRBV30; the match to TRBD1 covers 9 bases. The germline V gene has CDR1 GTSNPN and CDR2 SVGIG (reference sequence). The V and J ends lost 0 bases and 9 bases, in that order; junction bases with no gene match: 9. The CDR3 loop spans 15 amino acids. DNA for the CDR3: TGTGCCTGGAGTGTTTTTGGACAGGGGATTCGGCCCCAGCATTTT. Its translation is CAWSVFGQGIRPQHF.

This clone was counted a few times. The chain joins TRBV11-3 to TRBJ2-3, with 7 bases aligning to TRBD2. The CDR3 sequence is 15 residues long. Trimming removed 5 bases from V and 2 bases from J; junction bases left unmatched: 7. The germline V gene encodes CDR1 SGHNT and CDR2 YENEEA. CDR3 loop: CASSPIAGYTDTQYF. The CDR3 nucleotides read TGTGCCAGCAGCCCGATAGCGGGCTACACAGATACGCAGTATTTT.

The gene calls are TRBV7-2 and TRBJ1-4; 8 nucleotides agree with TRBD1. CDR3 length equals 17 residues. Germline values: CDR1 SGHTA, CDR2 FQGNSA. Germline trimming cut 3 bases from V and 7 bases from J; bases unmatched to any gene: 13. The CDR3 here is CASSLNGGATGVEKLFF. CDR3 DNA: TGTGCCAGCAGCTTGAATGGTGGAGCGACAGGGGTTGAAAAACTGTTTTTT.